Below, one TCR beta chain is given with its context. The clone's antigen remains unknown. No much larger clone is present one base from it, and per-base qualities are unavailable. The data were obtained in a study of blood T cell repertoires in COVID-19 (dated by TCRdb to the early 2020s). A note on the overall study: Samples from collaborators originated in the United States, Italy and Spain and spanned both the acute and convalescent phases of COVID-19. The prospective study material was composed of cDNA or gDNA derived from T cells, B-cell-depleted T cells, or PBMCs. Where available, HLA class I and class II types were taken from metadata supplied by the sample provider and were not determined by assay-based typing. Subjects who had been exposed to COVID-19, were actively infected with it, or had recovered from it provided the deeply sampled blood TCRbeta repertoires that made up the dataset. The repertoires were released in a freely available public database meant as a resource for research on the immune response to SARS-CoV-2. Samples were obtained from the ongoing ImmuneRACE study (first 160 participants) and from 1,254 subjects provided by 6 global collaborators. Nearly every sample came with metadata listing a de-identified subject ID, COVID-19 status, age in years and sex. The paper as a whole reports these results and caveats: The quantity of clinical and demographic metadata differed by source and by participant and was supplied without curation.

Trimming leaves V shorter by 5 bases and J shorter by 7 bases, with the junction holding 11 bases beyond the gene matches. The CDR3 starts with the cysteine, ends with the phenylalanine, and has 14 residues. Only the CDR3 DNA is retained, 42 bases long and in frame from the first base. The germline V gene gives CDR1 as MNHEY and CDR2 as SVGAGI. Each collaborating institution followed its own protocols to collect whole blood in K2EDTA tubes. Collaborator samples were shipped for TCRbeta analysis as frozen whole blood, isolated PBMCs, or DNA extracted from either sample type. TCRbeta CDR3 regions were amplified from genomic DNA by means of the immunoSEQ Assay, a bias-controlled multiplex PCR. Per the source publication's procedure: Within the assay, amplification of reference gene primers was used to estimate how many nucleated cells each sample contained. To quantify the absolute abundance of each unique TCRbeta CDR3 rearrangement, sequence reads were collapsed and filtered. For each sample, productive Simpson clonality was calculated as the square root of Simpson's diversity index over productive rearrangements. The clones in this table, taken by TCRdb from immuneACCESS, are in-frame only. Not every clone is retained; where verified, under half of the shortfall comes from an unresolved V gene, and the cause of the rest is unknown. Clone size and the V and J calls come from that table; the DNA yielded D and trimming. The sample table holds over 150,000 clones, of which approximately 86% were seen once. The top ten clonotypes cover roughly 9.1% of the sample.

The specimen sequenced was peripheral blood. This TCR came from a middle-aged man with active or convalescent COVID-19. The rearrangement combines TRBV6-5 with TRBJ2-7; TRBD1 aligns with 7 central bases. The CDR3 region has the sequence CASSIRDSSAEQYF. The DNA reads as follows: TGTGCCAGCAGTATACGGGACAGTTCCGCAGAGCAGTACTTC.